The 29 T cell receptor beta chains listed next were all sequenced from one sample in a study of CXCR3-negative and CXCR3-positive naive CD8 T cells. The study made its TRB cDNA libraries by 5' RACE, adding UMI labels. Each CDR3 protein gets one entry in TCRdb, which reprocessed the 5' RACE reads and gives no DNA. The sample's table shows around 57,000 distinct CDR3 sequences. The sample taken for sequencing was memory CD8+ T cells from blood. Every receptor here comes from a human donor in good health. Some clones in this sample may be carry-over from other donors' samples.

The rearrangement joins TRBV20-1 to TRBJ2-1; TCRdb reports TRBD2, a call that lacks DNA to check it against. Germline V CDR1 and CDR2: DFQATT, SNEGSKA (reference sequence). CDR3 size: 16 residues. CDR3 sequence: CSARDIGLADYNEQFF.

The chain combines TRBV7-9 with TRBJ2-1; the D call of TRBD1 rests on TCRdb alone, since no DNA is present to check it. CDR3 length: 20 residues. CDR1 and CDR2 (germline): SEHNR, FQNEAQ (reference sequence). The CDR3 reads CASSLSAIYGLQGIYNEQFF.

The chain links TRBV6-6 to TRBJ2-7; TCRdb names TRBD1, which stays unverified in the absence of DNA. This CDR3 comprises 13 residues. CDR1 MNHNY and CDR2 SVGAGI come from the germline V gene (reference sequence). CDR3 sequence reads: CASSPGQLYEQYF.

The CDR3 loop is CASSAFISYEQYF. J is TRBJ2-7 and V is TRBV4-1. The CDR3 sequence is 13 residues long. Looked up from germline, CDR1 is MGHRA and CDR2 is YSYEKL.

This chain uses TRBV9 with TRBJ2-3; the TCRdb D gene call, TRBD2, has no DNA to confirm it. There are 15 residues in the CDR3. Germline V gene lookup returns CDR1 SGDLS and CDR2 YYNGEE. The CDR3 spells CASSVEAGGPDTQYF.

The CDR3 loop is CASSQGSGAHEQYF. The chain links TRBV4-3 to TRBJ2-7. From germline, CDR1 is LGHNA and CDR2 YSLEER. The CDR3 loop spans 14 amino acids.

V and J are TRBV6-5 and TRBJ2-1; the TRBD2 assignment by TCRdb is unverifiable without DNA. Germline V gives CDR1 MNHEY, CDR2 SVGAGI. CDR3 length: 13 amino acids. The CDR3 is CASTLAGGNEQFF.

This chain joins TRBV6-2 or TRBV6-3 and TRBJ1-2; TCRdb lists TRBD1, though no DNA is available to test this call. This CDR3 spans 18 amino acids. Germline V gene sequence: CDR1 MNHEY, CDR2 SVGEGT. The CDR3 loop is CASSYSSSTGWVNYGYTF.

This sequence joins TRBV4-3 and TRBJ1-6; the D call of TRBD1 rests on TCRdb alone, since no DNA is present to check it. The CDR3 runs 16 residues. Germline values: CDR1 LGHNA, CDR2 YSLEER. CDR3 sequence reads: CASSQDPGTGGSPLHF.

This chain uses TRBV5-1 with TRBJ2-5; TCRdb calls TRBD1, which cannot be checked without DNA. Germline CDR1 reads SGHRS; CDR2 reads YFSETQ. The CDR3 has 17 residues. The CDR3 here is CASSIHLTGGYQETQYF.

The rearrangement links TRBV5-1 to TRBJ1-2; TCRdb picks TRBD1, but there is no DNA to check that call. CDR1 is SGHRS, CDR2 YFSETQ, per germline. The CDR3 has 14 amino acids. CDR3 region: CARPATGEYYGYTF.

V is TRBV7-6 and J is TRBJ2-3; TCRdb indicates TRBD2, and absent DNA this call remains unverified. Germline CDR1 is SGHVS and CDR2 is FNYEAQ. CDR3 length equals 16 residues. The CDR3 here is CASSLVAGGRTDTQYF.

This chain uses TRBV4-3 with TRBJ1-2; TCRdb selects TRBD1, and the lack of DNA leaves this call unchecked. Germline-derived CDR1 and CDR2 are LGHNA and YSLEER. The CDR3 consists of 16 residues. The CDR3 here is CASSQDVGAPSYGYTF.

V gene TRBV7-2 combines with J gene TRBJ2-3; TCRdb indicates TRBD2, and absent DNA this call remains unverified. Germline V gene data show CDR1 as SGHTA and CDR2 as FQGNSA. The CDR3 contains 17 residues. CDR3: CASSSYPQAESADTQYF. The whole variable domain, remainder taken from reference TRBV7-2 and TRBJ2-3, is GAGVSQSPSNKVTEKGKDVELRCDPISGHTALYWYRQSLGQGLEFLIYFQGNSAPDKSGLPSDRFSAERTGGSVSTLTIQRTQQEDSAVYLCASSSYPQAESADTQYFGPGTRLTVL.

V usage is TRBV19 and J usage is TRBJ2-1; TCRdb selects TRBD1, and the lack of DNA leaves this call unchecked. Germline lookup yields CDR1 LNHDA and CDR2 SQIVND (reference sequence). CDR3 size: 12 residues. The CDR3 loop is CASSQTGTLQFF.

V is TRBV29-1 and J is TRBJ2-1; with no DNA, the TCRdb D assignment of TRBD2 cannot be verified. This CDR3 has 13 amino acids. The germline gives CDR1 SQVTM, CDR2 ANQGSEA. The CDR3 region is CSVPYSSYNEQFF.

This rearrangement joins TRBV7-6 to TRBJ2-7; TCRdb's D gene call, TRBD2, goes unchecked for lack of DNA. Germline CDR1 reads SGHVS; CDR2 reads FNYEAQ. The length of the CDR3 is 12 residues. This CDR3 is CASSSGLYEQYF.

This chain uses TRBV29-1 with TRBJ2-1; TCRdb designates TRBD2, a call that cannot be tested without DNA. Per germline, CDR1 SQVTM and CDR2 ANQGSEA. The CDR3 extends over 15 amino acids. The CDR3 here is CSVELPIRSYNEQFF.

V and J are TRBV21-1 and TRBJ2-7. TRBV21-1 is labeled a pseudogene. There are 15 residues in the CDR3. CDR3 sequence: CASSKETQGFYEQYF.

Frequency places this clonotype as medium-sized (0.01 to 0.1%). This CDR3 reads CASSQGQHTGELFF. This chain connects TRBV6-2 or TRBV6-3 to TRBJ2-2; TCRdb outputs TRBD1, but without DNA this stays unchecked. The CDR3 runs 14 residues. The germline CDR1 and CDR2 sequences are MNHEY and SVGEGT.

The chain's CDR3 is CASSSASVDTDTQYF. The gene calls are TRBV27 and TRBJ2-3; TCRdb lists TRBD2, though no DNA is available to test this call. The V gene's germline CDR1 is MNHEY and CDR2 SMNVEV (reference sequence). The CDR3 consists of 15 residues.

This chain links TRBV29-1 with TRBJ2-1; checking the TCRdb D call of TRBD1 is not possible without DNA. Germline V CDR1 and CDR2: SQVTM, ANQGSEA. The CDR3 runs to 13 residues. Here the CDR3 reads CSVVGGQHNEQFF.

V usage is TRBV3-1 and J usage is TRBJ2-7; TCRdb's D call, TRBD2, is unchecked because there is no DNA. The CDR3 is 18 residues long. From germline, CDR1 is LGHDT and CDR2 YNNKEL (reference sequence). The CDR3 here is CASSQDVFGGARSYEQYF.

The rearrangement joins TRBV6-5 to TRBJ2-7. This CDR3 region has 13 residues. Germline CDR1 is MNHEY and CDR2 is SVGAGI. The CDR3 spells CASSLNSNYEQYF.

The gene calls are TRBV25-1 and TRBJ1-1; TCRdb calls TRBD1, which cannot be checked without DNA. In germline, CDR1 is MGHDK, CDR2 SYGVNS. The CDR3 sequence is 13 residues long. The CDR3 region is CASSVDSDTEAFF.

The CDR3: CSAKKTLAGDTDTQYF. The chain uses TRBV20-1 and TRBJ2-3; absent DNA, TCRdb's TRBD2 call cannot be checked. This CDR3 has 16 residues. Germline assignment: CDR1 DFQATT and CDR2 SNEGSKA (reference sequence).

V gene TRBV6-5 combines with J gene TRBJ2-1; TCRdb indicates TRBD2, and absent DNA this call remains unverified. Germline CDR1 reads MNHEY; CDR2 reads SVGAGI. The CDR3 is made up of 15 amino acids. The CDR3 region is CASSYWTGLATEQFF.

The V and J genes are TRBV7-9 and TRBJ2-7; TCRdb names TRBD2, which stays unverified in the absence of DNA. CDR1 is SEHNR, CDR2 FQNEAQ, per germline (reference sequence). The CDR3 is 15 amino acids. The CDR3 loop reads CASSSLAGTSYEQYF.

The V and J genes are TRBV11-2 and TRBJ2-3; TCRdb's D call of TRBD2 is untestable without DNA. Germline V gene sequence: CDR1 SGHAT, CDR2 FQNNGV. The CDR3 loop spans 15 amino acids. The CDR3 region is CASSLGSGNTDTQYF.